This T cell receptor (beta chain) was captured in a study of T cell responses to AZD1222 COVID-19 vaccine. The study's findings and limits: AZD1222 recipients seropositive at baseline numbered only 5 to 7. Donors in the cohort were predominantly white British and more often female, and clonal diversity was possibly underestimated.

Trimming removed 5 bases from V and 1 base from J, with 11 bases in between. This CDR3 contains 14 residues. Germline CDR1 reads LGHDT; CDR2 reads YNNKEL (reference sequence). Only in-frame clones appear in the TCRdb table, and some are missing; sequencing was by immunoSEQ multiplex PCR. Of around 84,000 clones in the sample, over 75% were seen once. As to this clone: Antigen specificity is unknown.

This sequence was found in an adult in good health. This specimen consisted of peripheral blood, obtained on day 0 of AZD1222 vaccination. The chain couples TRBV3-1 (or the pseudogene TRBV3-2) to TRBJ2-5, with D unclear. The CDR3 DNA reads TGTGCCAGCAGCAAACCGGCCTTCCAAGAGACCCAGTACTTC. It is translated as CASSKPAFQETQYF.